The 27 T cell receptor beta chains given below trace back to one sample, sequenced in a study of cytomegalovirus exposure and HLA in healthy donors. The primer mix had 60 Vbeta and 13 Jbeta primers. Repertoires were generated with immunoSEQ multiplex PCR, while TCRdb's copy carries only in-frame clones and drops some. The data contain fewer than 85,000 clones, 78% of them singletons. What was sequenced was PBMCs. Source of these receptors: a male donor in good health and CMV-seropositive.

In its sample, this clone was seen a few times. The rearrangement uses TRBV5-1 and TRBJ1-4; 9 bases are a match to TRBD1. Trimming took 6 bases from V and 5 from J; bases not matched to a gene: 5. Germline V lookup: CDR1 SGHRS, CDR2 YFSETQ. CDR3 length: 14 amino acids. The CDR3 loop is CASKTGTGNEKLFF. The DNA of the CDR3 is TGCGCCAGCAAAACCGGGACAGGGAATGAAAAACTGTTTTTT.

The chain couples TRBV15 to TRBJ2-2, with TRBD2 matching 11 bases. The CDR3 sequence is 17 residues long. CDR1 and CDR2 (germline): LNHNV, YYDKDF (reference sequence). The ends lost 0 bases at V and 3 bases at J; junction bases unmatched: 3. CDR3 in DNA: TGTGCCACCAGCAGAGATAGACTAGCGGGATACACCGGGGAGCTGTTTTTT. It codes for CATSRDRLAGYTGELFF.

This clone was picked up a small number of times. The chain uses TRBV7-6 and TRBJ2-5; the D gene is possibly TRBD1 (6 bases). The V gene lost 1 base and the J gene lost 5 bases, with 17 bases spanning the gap. Germline lookup yields CDR1 SGHVS and CDR2 FNYEAQ. This CDR3 spans 16 amino acids. CDR3: CASSLGSEGGRETQYF. The CDR3 nucleotides read TGTGCCAGCAGCTTAGGGTCTGAAGGGGGTAGGGAGACCCAGTACTTC.

CDR3 nucleotides: TGTGCCAGCAGCATCGGACAGGGGGCGCGTGGCAATGAGCAGTTCTTC. As protein: CASSIGQGARGNEQFF. The chain links TRBV5-4 to TRBJ2-1; TRBD1 matches at 11 bases. This CDR3 has 16 residues. V lost 4 bases to trimming and J lost 6 bases; unmatched junction nucleotides: 9. Germline V CDR1 and CDR2: SGHNT, YYREEE (reference sequence).

This sequence joins TRBV14 and TRBJ2-3; 10 bases fit TRBD2. The CDR3 spans 16 residues. CDR1 and CDR2 from the germline V gene are SGHDN and FVKESK. V shed 4 bases, J shed 0 bases, and the junction held 4 bases outside the gene matches. The chain's CDR3 is CASSLGLAISTDTQYF. The DNA for the CDR3 is TGTGCCAGCAGCCTGGGACTAGCGATCAGCACAGATACGCAGTATTTT.

The rearrangement uses TRBV2 and TRBJ2-7, with 8 bases aligning to TRBD2. V lost 6 bases and J lost 6; bases outside the gene matches: 7. This CDR3 has 13 amino acids. Germline V lookup: CDR1 SNHLY, CDR2 FYNNEI. The DNA for the CDR3 is TGTGCCAGCAGAGGACTAGCCCAATCCGAGCAGTACTTC. Amino acid sequence: CASRGLAQSEQYF.

The chain uses TRBV5-1 and TRBJ1-3; 8 nucleotides line up with TRBD1. V was clipped by 3 bases and J by 3 bases; unmatched bases: 5. CDR3 length equals 15 residues. Germline CDR1 SGHRS, CDR2 YFSETQ. The CDR3 spells CASSSDRALGNTIYF. The DNA for the CDR3 is TGCGCCAGCAGCTCGGACAGGGCACTTGGAAACACCATATATTTT.

The rearrangement joins TRBV7-2 to TRBJ2-7; TRBD1 is a possible D gene (5 bases). The CDR3 consists of 16 residues. Trimming cost V 2 bases and J 3 bases, with 17 bases left between them. The germline V gene encodes CDR1 SGHTA and CDR2 FQGNSA. The chain's CDR3 is CASSLPPQGNLYEQYF. The CDR3 DNA reads as TGTGCCAGCAGCTTACCCCCGCAGGGTAACCTCTACGAGCAGTACTTC.

The rearrangement uses TRBV7-9 and TRBJ2-7; possible D gene TRBD1, 5 bases. V was trimmed by 3 bases and J by 1 base, leaving 13 bases between them. Germline CDR1 and CDR2: SEHNR and FQNEAQ (reference sequence). This CDR3 has 15 amino acids. Written as DNA, the CDR3 is TGTGCCAGCAGCTTTGGTTGGGGCAGTTCCTACGAGCAGTACTTC. This sequence encodes CASSFGWGSSYEQYF. The whole variable domain, filled in from reference TRBV7-9 and TRBJ2-7, reads DTGVSQNPRHKITKRGQNVTFRCDPISEHNRLYWYRQTLGQGPEFLTYFQNEAQLEKSRLLSDRFSAERPKGSFSTLEIQRTEQGDSAMYLCASSFGWGSSYEQYFGPGTRLTVT.

The chain couples TRBV4-3 to TRBJ2-5; maybe TRBD1 (5 bases). V was clipped by 2 bases and J by 5 bases, with 15 bases between them. There are 15 residues in the CDR3. The germline V gene has CDR1 LGHNA and CDR2 YSLEER. Written as DNA, the CDR3 is TGCGCCAGCAGCCAAAAGGGGCTTTCGGTGGAGACCCAGTACTTC. Translating it yields CASSQKGLSVETQYF.

This clone was detected a few times. The V gene is TRBV2, the J gene TRBJ1-1; 10 bases line up with TRBD1. With V trimmed by 6 bases and J by 8 bases, 3 bases remained unmatched. The CDR3 runs to 12 residues. Germline loops: CDR1 SNHLY, CDR2 FYNNEI. The CDR3 DNA sequence: TGTGCCAGCAGGGGGGACAGGGGCGAAGCTTTCTTT. Translating it yields CASRGDRGEAFF.

V usage is TRBV6-1 and J usage is TRBJ1-5; no firm D call. The germline gives CDR1 MNHNS, CDR2 SASEGT. This CDR3 comprises 14 residues. V shed 6 bases and J shed 5 bases, with 14 bases lying between them. CDR3 coding DNA: TGTGCCAGCAGCCCCGGGATGGTCCATCAGCCCCAGCATTTT. Its translation: CASSPGMVHQPQHF.

The chain carries TRBV18 and TRBJ1-1, with D tentatively TRBD1 (6 bases). Germline-derived CDR1 and CDR2 are KGHSH and LQKENI. V was shortened by 1 base and J by 1 base, with 10 bases between the two germline ends. The CDR3 loop spans 15 amino acids. Here the CDR3 DNA reads TGTGCCAGCTCACCACTCAGGGGTGAGAACACTGAAGCTTTCTTT. Translation: CASSPLRGENTEAFF.

This clone was seen just once. The chain employs TRBV11-3 and TRBJ1-5; a possible D gene is TRBD1 (5 bases). Trimming left V 7 bases short and J 4 bases short, with 17 bases between. CDR1 is SGHNT, CDR2 YENEEA, per germline. The CDR3 consists of 15 residues. The CDR3 nucleotides read TGTGCCAGCACCCCCTCGGGGGGTCGGAATCAGCCCCAGCATTTT. Translation: CASTPSGGRNQPQHF.

This clone showed up just once. V usage is TRBV27 and J usage is TRBJ2-7, with 11 bases matching TRBD2. The V gene end was trimmed by 6 bases and the J gene end by 5 bases; junction bases not matched to a gene: 12. CDR1 and CDR2 (germline): MNHEY, SMNVEV (reference sequence). The CDR3 consists of 16 residues. The CDR3 DNA is TGTGCCAGCAGCAGACTAGCGGGAAGGGGTTTGAACGAGCAGTACTTC. Amino acid sequence: CASSRLAGRGLNEQYF.

The V gene is TRBV5-1, the J gene TRBJ2-1; 10 positions agree with TRBD2. There are 16 residues in the CDR3. The junction had 12 bases not matched to a gene; V was cut back by 4 bases and J by 8 bases. Germline CDR1 and CDR2: SGHRS and YFSETQ. CDR3 nucleotides: TGCGCCAGCAGCATCGGCCTAGCGGGAGTTTTCGATGAGCAGTTCTTC. Translating gives CASSIGLAGVFDEQFF.

This clone was counted between two and nine times. The V and J genes are TRBV7-9 and TRBJ2-3, with D perhaps matching TRBD1 (6 bases). The germline V and J ends were trimmed by 6 bases and 6 bases, with 19 bases remaining between them. CDR3 size: 15 residues. Germline V gene sequence: CDR1 SEHNR, CDR2 FQNEAQ (reference sequence). CDR3 in amino acids: CASRAAQGRGDTQYF. CDR3 coding DNA: TGTGCCAGCAGAGCAGCCCAGGGGCGCGGGGATACGCAGTATTTT.

In this sample, this clone turned up once. The gene calls are TRBV5-1 and TRBJ1-2, with D possibly being TRBD1 (5 bases). CDR1 SGHRS and CDR2 YFSETQ come from the germline V gene. V lost 0 bases, J lost 5 bases, and 17 bases lay in between. The CDR3 runs to 16 residues. CDR3 region: CASSLVGRGGEYGYTF. The CDR3 DNA reads TGCGCCAGCAGCTTGGTGGGGCGGGGCGGAGAGTATGGCTACACCTTC. Supplemented by reference TRBV5-1 and TRBJ1-2, the full variable domain reads KAGVTQTPRYLIKTRGQQVTLSCSPISGHRSVSWYQQTPGQGLQFLFEYFSETQRNKGNFPGRFSGRQFSNSRSEMNVSTLELGDSALYLCASSLVGRGGEYGYTFGSGTRLTVV.

The J gene is TRBJ2-7, the V gene TRBV20-1; D gene ambiguous. This CDR3 contains 10 residues. The germline gives CDR1 DFQATT, CDR2 SNEGSKA (reference sequence). Trimming cost V 3 bases and J 10 bases, with 10 bases left between them. The CDR3 bases are TGCAGTGCTAGCCACTCGTCTCAGTACTTC. This encodes CSASHSSQYF.

The chain employs TRBV7-2 and TRBJ2-6; 7 nucleotides agree with TRBD2. This CDR3 comprises 17 residues. Germline V lookup: CDR1 SGHTA, CDR2 FQGNSA. Unmatched junction bases numbered 10, after V lost 6 bases and J lost 2 bases. The CDR3 loop is CASRPREREAGANVLTF. The CDR3 nucleotides read TGTGCCAGCAGGCCTCGGGAGCGGGAAGCTGGGGCCAACGTCCTGACTTTC.

The V call is TRBV6-6, the J call TRBJ2-5; TRBD2 might be the D (5 bases). This CDR3 is 14 amino acids long. Germline CDR1 reads MNHNY; CDR2 reads SVGAGI (reference sequence). The germline V and J ends were trimmed by 4 bases and 4 bases, with 13 bases remaining between them. The DNA of the CDR3 is TGTGCCAGCAGTTTACTAGTTATTTCAGAGACCCAGTACTTC. This encodes CASSLLVISETQYF.

The V gene is TRBV4-1, the J gene TRBJ2-3, with 11 positions matching TRBD2. The CDR3 loop spans 17 amino acids. CDR1 is MGHRA and CDR2 is YSYEKL in the germline V gene. The V segment lost 3 bases and the J segment 4 bases; nucleotides outside the gene matches: 9. CDR3 loop: CASSQAQLAGASDTQYF. The CDR3 bases are TGCGCCAGCAGCCAGGCCCAACTAGCGGGAGCCTCAGATACGCAGTATTTT.

This clone was detected a few times. J is TRBJ1-5 and V is TRBV28; unclear D gene. V was shortened by 7 bases and J by 1 base, with 8 bases between the two germline ends. CDR3 length: 13 residues. CDR1 is MDHEN, CDR2 SYDVKM, per germline. The CDR3 loop reads CASKGGSNQPQHF. The CDR3 DNA reads as TGTGCCAGCAAAGGAGGGAGCAATCAGCCCCAGCATTTT.

The chain couples TRBV27 to TRBJ1-4, with D perhaps TRBD1 (5 bases). The CDR3 is 16 amino acids. The ends were cut back, 8 bases at V and 0 bases at J, with 16 bases in the middle. The germline CDR1 and CDR2 sequences are MNHEY and SMNVEV (reference sequence). The CDR3 loop reads CASPGGEPATNEKLFF. The CDR3 DNA sequence: TGTGCCAGCCCTGGGGGGGAGCCCGCAACTAATGAAAAACTGTTTTTT.

Turning to this clone: A read error may produce the germline difference seen at one junction end. The chain combines TRBV20-1 with TRBJ2-3; 9 nucleotides line up with TRBD2. The CDR3 runs to 11 residues. Germline lookup yields CDR1 DFQATT and CDR2 SNEGSKA (reference sequence). The CDR3 bases are TGCAGTGCTAGGGCTCTAGCGGGGACACATTTT. Amino acid sequence: CSARALAGTHF.

The gene calls are TRBV11-1 and TRBJ2-3, with D unclear. The CDR3 is 13 residues long. V was clipped by 2 bases and J by 1 base, with 4 bases between them. From germline, CDR1 is SGHAT and CDR2 FQDESV (reference sequence). The CDR3 region is CASSLSGTDTQYF. The CDR3 coding sequence is TGTGCCAGCAGCTTAAGCGGCACAGATACGCAGTATTTT.

The chain uses TRBV19 and TRBJ2-1, with TRBD2 matching 9 bases. The germline gives CDR1 LNHDA, CDR2 SQIVND (reference sequence). The CDR3 consists of 16 residues. V lost 3 bases and J lost 7; bases outside the gene matches: 10. CDR3 region: CASSMAAGGPRNEQFF. CDR3 in DNA: TGTGCCAGTAGTATGGCGGCGGGAGGGCCGCGGAATGAGCAGTTCTTC.